The rows below give T cell receptor beta chains drawn from one sample of a study of graft-versus-host responses after intestinal transplantation. For these receptors, no antigen is known. Profiled with immunoSEQ multiplex PCR; TCRdb holds only in-frame clones, not every one. The sample consists of around 99,000 clones, just over 90% of them appearing once. The source material was unstimulated CD8+ T cells sorted from spleen or lymph node cells, sampled before intestinal transplant. The receptors were gathered from a human donor who received an intestinal transplant. The CDR3 runs from the conserved cysteine through the conserved F or W. Fields, in order: D gene, J gene, CDR3 length, clone size, V gene, CDR3 protein, CDR3 DNA. D genes are given only for firm matches. Clone sizes are given selectively: once, few, many, or a class where the clone is expanded.

D gene: -; J gene: TRBJ1-2; CDR3 length: 13; clone size: -; V gene: TRBV11-2; CDR3 protein: CASSLGGNYGYTF; CDR3 DNA: TGTGCCAGCAGCTTAGGAGGCAACTATGGCTACACCTTC
D gene: -; J gene: TRBJ1-5; CDR3 length: 12; clone size: -; V gene: TRBV19; CDR3 protein: CASSIGVRPQHF; CDR3 DNA: TGTGCCAGTAGTATAGGAGTGCGGCCCCAGCATTTT
D gene: -; J gene: TRBJ2-1; CDR3 length: 14; clone size: -; V gene: TRBV6-5; CDR3 protein: CASSYSLSYNEQFF; CDR3 DNA: TGTGCCAGCAGTTATTCCCTTTCCTACAATGAGCAGTTCTTC
D gene: -; J gene: TRBJ1-4; CDR3 length: 14; clone size: few; V gene: TRBV5-6; CDR3 protein: CASSPDGHNEKLFF; CDR3 DNA: TGTGCCAGCAGCCCGGACGGACATAATGAAAAACTGTTTTTT
D gene: -; J gene: TRBJ2-7; CDR3 length: 15; clone size: -; V gene: TRBV12-5; CDR3 protein: CASGPLYGSTYEQYF; CDR3 DNA: TGTGCTAGTGGTCCCCTGTACGGGTCTACCTACGAGCAGTACTTC
D gene: -; J gene: TRBJ2-7; CDR3 length: 11; clone size: -; V gene: TRBV11-2; CDR3 protein: CASSIGGEQYF; CDR3 DNA: TGTGCCAGCAGCATCGGTGGCGAGCAGTACTTC
D gene: TRBD1; J gene: TRBJ1-4; CDR3 length: 13; clone size: few; V gene: TRBV27; CDR3 protein: CASSYYRGEELFF; CDR3 DNA: TGTGCCAGCAGTTACTACAGGGGTGAGGAACTGTTTTTT
D gene: -; J gene: TRBJ1-1; CDR3 length: 14; clone size: -; V gene: TRBV4-1; CDR3 protein: CASSQFAGNTEAFF; CDR3 DNA: TGCGCCAGCAGCCAATTCGCAGGGAACACTGAAGCTTTCTTT
D gene: TRBD1; J gene: TRBJ1-1; CDR3 length: 13; clone size: -; V gene: TRBV30; CDR3 protein: CAWSEGATTEAFF; CDR3 DNA: TGTGCCTGGAGTGAGGGGGCGACCACTGAAGCTTTCTTT
D gene: TRBD1; J gene: TRBJ2-5; CDR3 length: 15; clone size: -; V gene: TRBV11-2; CDR3 protein: CASSFWDRGPETQYF; CDR3 DNA: TGTGCCAGCAGCTTCTGGGACAGGGGTCCCGAGACCCAGTACTTC
D gene: -; J gene: TRBJ2-7; CDR3 length: 13; clone size: -; V gene: TRBV19; CDR3 protein: CASSMGGGYEQYF; CDR3 DNA: TGTGCCAGTAGTATGGGGGGAGGCTACGAGCAGTACTTC
D gene: -; J gene: TRBJ2-1; CDR3 length: 13; clone size: -; V gene: TRBV7-7; CDR3 protein: CASSLGWNNEQFF; CDR3 DNA: TGTGCCAGCAGCTTGGGCTGGAACAATGAGCAGTTCTTC